The 27 T cell receptor beta chains listed next were all sequenced from one sample in a study of radiotherapy plus CTLA-4 blockade in lung cancer. TCRdb's table, derived via immunoSEQ multiplex PCR, lists solely in-frame clones and lacks some. Of roughly 78,000 clones listed, 78% are singletons. This specimen was peripheral blood, taken from a patient treated with radiotherapy plus ipilimumab. These receptors all come from a human donor with non-small cell lung cancer who had a complete response to radiotherapy plus ipilimumab.

The chain has TRBV4-3 and TRBJ2-5, with D possibly TRBD1 on 5 matching bases. CDR1 and CDR2 (germline): LGHNA, YSLEER. Deletions cut 4 bases from V and 3 bases from J, with 9 bases between. The CDR3 runs to 13 residues. The CDR3 sequence: CASSRGPEETQYF. The CDR3 DNA follows: TGCGCCAGCAGCCGGGGCCCCGAAGAGACCCAGTACTTC.

This chain connects TRBV6-5 to TRBJ2-7; 9 nucleotides line up with TRBD2. The CDR3 contains 14 residues. Germline values: CDR1 MNHEY, CDR2 SVGAGI. Trimming took 6 bases from V and 0 from J; bases not matched to a gene: 3. The CDR3 is CASRLAGASYEQYV. CDR3 nucleotides: TGTGCCAGCAGATTAGCGGGGGCCTCCTACGAGCAGTACGTC.

The chain has TRBV5-1 and TRBJ1-5; D is ambiguous. This CDR3 spans 13 amino acids. Trimming stripped 3 bases from V and 5 bases from J, with 9 bases between. Looked up from germline, CDR1 is SGHRS and CDR2 is YFSETQ. For the CDR3, the DNA is TGCGCCAGCAGCTGGAGCCTAGATCAGCCCCAGCATTTT. It codes for CASSWSLDQPQHF.

The chain carries TRBV15 and TRBJ2-7; D uncertain. Germline V gene sequence: CDR1 LNHNV, CDR2 YYDKDF (reference sequence). V lost 3 bases, J lost 2 bases, and 11 bases lay in between. This CDR3 has 14 residues. Written as DNA, the CDR3 is TGTGCCACCAGCAGCGAGACAATACCCTACGAGCAGTACGTC. Protein sequence: CATSSETIPYEQYV.

CDR3 sequence: CASSLVRGNEQFF. In DNA form, the CDR3 reads TGTGCCAGCAGCTTAGTTCGGGGCAATGAGCAGTTCTTC. The chain uses TRBV7-9 and TRBJ2-1; possibly TRBD2 for D (5 bases). The CDR3 has 13 residues. Germline CDR1 and CDR2: SEHNR and FQNEAQ (reference sequence). Trimming cost V 1 base and J 6 bases, with 7 bases left between them.

This clone was observed once. The V gene is TRBV30, the J gene TRBJ2-2; 8 nucleotides align to TRBD2. The germline V gene encodes CDR1 GTSNPN and CDR2 SVGIG (reference sequence). V dropped 3 bases and J dropped 0; count of bases not matched to a gene: 6. The CDR3 sequence is 16 residues long. CDR3: CAWRATSGTNTGELFF. CDR3 coding DNA: TGTGCCTGGAGGGCTACTAGCGGAACGAACACCGGGGAGCTGTTTTTT.

The V call is TRBV6-6, the J call TRBJ2-7; D not certain. The CDR3 extends over 14 amino acids. The germline gives CDR1 MNHNY, CDR2 SVGAGI (reference sequence). V was pared by 6 bases and J by 4 bases, with 16 bases between. The CDR3 is CASRSSLTAYEQYV. As DNA, the CDR3 is TGTGCCAGCAGGTCATCTCTAACAGCGTACGAGCAGTACGTC.

A single count supports this clone. The rearrangement joins TRBV4-3 to TRBJ2-5, with TRBD2 matching 9 bases. Trimming removed 0 bases from V and 5 bases from J; junction bases left unmatched: 7. The length of the CDR3 is 16 residues. Germline assignment: CDR1 LGHNA and CDR2 YSLEER. The CDR3 is CASSQDVAGDRETQYF. The CDR3 DNA follows: TGCGCCAGCAGCCAAGATGTAGCGGGAGATCGGGAGACCCAGTACTTC.

This chain joins TRBV5-4 and TRBJ1-5, with 7 bases matching TRBD1. After removal of 4 bases from V and 0 bases from J, the junction contained 7 bases not matched to a gene. CDR1 and CDR2 (germline): SGHNT, YYREEE (reference sequence). The CDR3 spans 16 residues. CDR3 nucleotides: TGTGCCAGCAGCGGAGGGACAGTAAATAGCAATCAGCCCCAGCATTTT. Protein: CASSGGTVNSNQPQHF.

The V gene is TRBV29-1, the J gene TRBJ1-2; 9 bases align to TRBD1. CDR1 is SQVTM and CDR2 is ANQGSEA in the germline V gene. CDR3 length: 13 amino acids. Germline trimming cut 6 bases from V and 4 bases from J; bases unmatched to any gene: 6. The CDR3, as DNA: TGCAGCGTAAAACAGGGGGCGGTCTATGGCTACACCTTC. This codes for CSVKQGAVYGYTF.

This clone was detected only once. The chain recombines TRBV6-5 with TRBJ1-5; D is undetermined. The CDR3 sequence is 15 residues long. The V end lost 6 bases, the J end lost 0 bases, and 12 bases lay between the germline ends. The germline V gene has CDR1 MNHEY and CDR2 SVGAGI. The CDR3 coding sequence is TGTGCCAGCAGACCTTCGGGGTCTAGCAATCAGCCCCAGCATTTT. This translates into CASRPSGSSNQPQHF.

A single count supports this clone. The chain couples TRBV6-4 to TRBJ2-5; 10 bases map to TRBD1. The V segment lost 5 bases and the J segment 11 bases; nucleotides outside the gene matches: 11. The germline V gene encodes CDR1 MRHNA and CDR2 SNTAGT. The CDR3 length is 14 residues. The CDR3 DNA reads as TGTGCCAGCAGTTCCAGACAGGGGGCGCGAGAGCAGTACTTC. Encoded protein: CASSSRQGAREQYF.

This chain joins TRBV11-2 and TRBJ2-6; D is unclear. The CDR3 contains 15 residues. V lost 6 bases to trimming and J lost 0 bases, with 9 bases between them. Germline values: CDR1 SGHAT, CDR2 FQNNGV. CDR3: CASRVPRSGANVLTF. CDR3 bases: TGTGCCAGCAGGGTCCCGCGCTCTGGGGCCAACGTCCTGACTTTC.

The rearrangement joins TRBV7-2 to TRBJ2-7; 9 bases fit TRBD2. There are 18 residues in the CDR3. Germline V gene data show CDR1 as SGHTA and CDR2 as FQGNSA. Trimming at V came to 1 base and at J to 1 base, leaving 11 bases not matched to a gene. The CDR3 region has the DNA TGTGCCAGCAGCTTAGACCCCAGGGGAGCGGGGGGATCCTACGAGCAGTACTTC. Amino acid sequence: CASSLDPRGAGGSYEQYF.

Comment on this clone: Within the sample, other DNA sequences also encode this same CDR3. This chain links TRBV10-3 with TRBJ1-1; no clear D. CDR3 length: 14 amino acids. Germline loops: CDR1 ENHRY, CDR2 SYGVKD. V lost 9 bases, J lost 3 bases, and 17 bases lay in between. The CDR3 DNA is TGTGCCATTAGTTCGCAGCCGTTGGACACTGAAGCTTTCTTT. Encoded protein: CAISSQPLDTEAFF.

The V and J genes are TRBV27 and TRBJ1-3, with D hard to call. The length of the CDR3 is 14 residues. CDR1 is MNHEY, CDR2 SMNVEV, per germline (reference sequence). The V and J ends lost 6 bases and 0 bases respectively, with 9 bases between them. For the CDR3, the DNA is TGTGCCAGCAGGGGCGTCTCCTCTGGAAACACCATATATTTT. Its protein product is CASRGVSSGNTIYF.

Written as DNA, the CDR3 is TGCGCCAGCAGCCAAGATAAGGGACTAGGGGAGGGGGAGACCCAGTACTTC. Protein: CASSQDKGLGEGETQYF. V gene TRBV4-1 combines with J gene TRBJ2-5; 8 bases line up with TRBD2. The CDR3 is 17 residues long. V was clipped by 0 bases and J by 5 bases; unmatched bases: 11. Per the germline V gene, CDR1 is MGHRA and CDR2 is YSYEKL.

This clone was seen just once. The chain uses TRBV6-1 and TRBJ1-1, with D possibly TRBD1 on 5 matching bases. V was cut by 4 bases and J by 5 bases, with 14 bases left in between. The germline V gene encodes CDR1 MNHNS and CDR2 SASEGT. CDR3 length: 14 amino acids. The CDR3 is CASSGEGRGTEAFF. The CDR3 nucleotides read TGTGCCAGCAGTGGGGAGGGACGGGGAACTGAAGCTTTCTTT.

The chain has TRBV19 and TRBJ1-2, with a possible D match to TRBD1 (5 bases). CDR1 and CDR2 from the germline V gene are LNHDA and SQIVND (reference sequence). CDR3 length: 13 amino acids. V lost 5 bases and J 5 bases, leaving 12 bases between the germline ends. CDR3 sequence reads: CASSAGTLYGYTF. The CDR3 coding sequence is TGTGCCAGTAGTGCCGGGACTCTATATGGCTACACCTTC.

CDR3 DNA sequence: TGTGCCATCAGTGCAAAGGGAACGGATGGCTACACCTTC. Protein sequence: CAISAKGTDGYTF. The V gene is TRBV10-3, the J gene TRBJ1-2, with D unresolved. This CDR3 is 13 amino acids long. Trimming took off 4 bases at V and 6 bases at J, with 12 bases between the two ends. CDR1 and CDR2 (germline): ENHRY, SYGVKD.

The chain recombines TRBV11-2 with TRBJ2-7, with D perhaps matching TRBD1 (5 bases). CDR3 length: 16 amino acids. The V gene's germline CDR1 is SGHAT and CDR2 FQNNGV. Deletions cut 0 bases from V and 6 bases from J, with 18 bases between. The CDR3 here is CASSLDRVRTRPEQYF. In nucleotides, the CDR3 is TGTGCCAGCAGCTTAGATCGTGTCCGGACAAGGCCCGAGCAGTACTTC.

This chain joins TRBV2 and TRBJ1-1; D is unclear. The CDR3 consists of 12 residues. The germline V gene encodes CDR1 SNHLY and CDR2 FYNNEI. The V end lost 8 bases, the J end lost 0 bases, and 7 bases lay between the germline ends. This CDR3 reads CASRFMNTEAFF. The CDR3 DNA is TGTGCCAGCCGGTTCATGAACACTGAAGCTTTCTTT.

Within the sample, this clone is medium-sized. CDR3 in DNA: TGTGCCAGTAGTTTTGGACAGAGCGCGGCATGGACCCAGTACTTC. Encoded protein: CASSFGQSAAWTQYF. The chain couples TRBV19 to TRBJ2-5, with D possibly being TRBD1 (6 bases). The CDR3 consists of 15 residues. V was shortened by 5 bases and J by 7 bases, with 20 bases between the two germline ends. Germline CDR1 LNHDA, CDR2 SQIVND (reference sequence).

V and J are TRBV4-1 and TRBJ1-6, with unresolved D. CDR1 and CDR2 from the germline V gene are MGHRA and YSYEKL. Deletions cut 1 base from V and 7 bases from J, with 5 bases between. The CDR3 contains 13 residues. The DNA for the CDR3 is TGCGCCAGCAGCCAAGTTGAGAATTCACCCCTCCACTTT. It codes for CASSQVENSPLHF.

This clone came up a few times. This chain joins TRBV7-9 and TRBJ2-7, with D perhaps matching TRBD1 (6 bases). This CDR3 comprises 12 residues. Trimming pared 5 bases from V and 3 bases from J, leaving 8 bases between. The V gene's germline CDR1 is SEHNR and CDR2 FQNEAQ (reference sequence). The chain's CDR3 is CASSPTGYEQYV. The CDR3 DNA follows: TGTGCCAGCAGCCCGACAGGCTACGAGCAGTACGTC.

The chain uses TRBV18 and TRBJ1-2, with D uncertain. CDR1 is KGHSH and CDR2 is LQKENI in the germline V gene. Trimming removed 3 bases at V and 4 bases at J, with 18 bases between. The CDR3 is made up of 16 amino acids. CDR3 bases: TGTGCCAGCTCACCCGTCGAAAAGCCAGGTGGCTATGGCTACACCTTC. This encodes CASSPVEKPGGYGYTF.

The rearrangement joins TRBV7-8 to TRBJ2-3; TRBD2 matches 9 bases. Unmatched junction bases numbered 8, after V lost 3 bases and J lost 7 bases. Per the germline V gene, CDR1 is SGHVS and CDR2 is FQNEAQ. This CDR3 comprises 15 residues. The CDR3 bases are TGTGCCAGCAGCTTTTTGGGCGGGGGGGCGAATACGCAGTATTTT. It encodes CASSFLGGGANTQYF.